This T cell receptor beta chain came from a study of T cells in Graves' hyperthyroidism and ophthalmopathy. General study results and limits: Onset of ophthalmopathy came a median roughly 6.4 months after the model predicted it. Using 13 V-J features, a model discriminated ophthalmopathy from stable hyperthyroidism.

Germline CDR1 reads SEHNR; CDR2 reads FQNEAQ (reference sequence). V was pared by 3 bases and J by 4 bases, with 16 bases between. There are 15 residues in the CDR3. For this clonotype: Its matching antigen is unknown.

Amplification targeted TCR beta CDR3 regions from RNA transcripts. First-round RT-PCR targeting the TCR CDR3 was performed with the HTBI primer set. TCRdb analysed the multiplex PCR reads with MiXCR anew, one entry per CDR3 protein. The sample holds approximately 870,000 distinct CDR3 sequences; approximately 40% are singletons and the top ten take 7% to 10%. Used for diagnoses were clinical symptoms, serum thyroxine and TRAb, thyroid ultrasound and orbital computed tomography. The sequenced material came from blood. This sequence was found in a man between 18 and 35 years old with Graves' hyperthyroidism. This chain links TRBV7-9 with TRBJ2-7; D is perhaps TRBD2 (7 bases). CDR3 in DNA: TGTGCCAGCAGCTTTGGGGAGGGACACTCATACGAGCAGTACTTC. It codes for CASSFGEGHSYEQYF.